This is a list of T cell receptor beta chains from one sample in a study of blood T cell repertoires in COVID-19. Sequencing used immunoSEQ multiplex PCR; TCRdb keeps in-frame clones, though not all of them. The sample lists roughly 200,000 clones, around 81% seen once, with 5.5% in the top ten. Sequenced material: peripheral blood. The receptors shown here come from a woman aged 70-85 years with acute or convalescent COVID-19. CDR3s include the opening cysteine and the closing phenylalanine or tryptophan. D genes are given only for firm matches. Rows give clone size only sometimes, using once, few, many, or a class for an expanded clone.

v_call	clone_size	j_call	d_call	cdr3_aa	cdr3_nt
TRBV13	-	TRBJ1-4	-	CASSLGGTNEKLFF	TGTGCCAGCAGCTTGGGAGGAACTAATGAAAAACTGTTTTTT
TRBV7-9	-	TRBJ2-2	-	CASSPDRPLGTGELFF	TGTGCCAGCAGTCCCGACAGACCCTTGGGCACCGGGGAGCTGTTTTTT
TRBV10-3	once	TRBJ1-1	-	CAISPRQLNTEAFF	TGTGCCATCAGCCCCAGGCAATTGAACACTGAAGCTTTCTTT
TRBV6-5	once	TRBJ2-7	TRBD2	CASSYSWEGPRDEQYF	TGTGCCAGCAGTTACTCGTGGGAGGGGCCCAGGGACGAGCAGTACTTC
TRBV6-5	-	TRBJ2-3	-	CASQGSTRYTDTQYF	TGTGCCAGCCAAGGGAGCACCAGATACACAGATACGCAGTATTTT
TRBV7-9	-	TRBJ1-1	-	CASTAPGTEAFF	TGTGCCAGCACGGCCCCAGGCACTGAAGCTTTCTTT
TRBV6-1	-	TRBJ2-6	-	CASSEQTSQSGANVLTF	TGTGCCAGCAGTGAACAGACTTCCCAATCTGGGGCCAACGTCCTGACTTTC
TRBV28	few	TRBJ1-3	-	CASSPSSSGNTIYF	TGTGCCAGCAGTCCGTCCAGCTCTGGAAACACCATATATTTT
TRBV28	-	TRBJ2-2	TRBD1	CASSLSYTGGKRTGELFF	TGTGCCAGCAGTTTATCTTATACAGGGGGCAAACGTACCGGGGAGCTGTTTTTT
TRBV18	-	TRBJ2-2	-	CASSPPQSLANTGELFF	TGTGCCAGCTCACCACCCCAATCTCTAGCGAACACCGGGGAGCTGTTTTTT
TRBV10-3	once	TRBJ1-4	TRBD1	CAISEGQGREKLFF	TGTGCCATCAGTGAGGGACAGGGTAGGGAAAAACTGTTTTTT
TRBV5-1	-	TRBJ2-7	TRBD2	CASSISGTSYEQYF	TGCGCCAGCAGCATTAGCGGGACCTCCTACGAGCAGTACTTC
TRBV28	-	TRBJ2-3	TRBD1	CASSSSGTGFGTDTQYF	TGTGCCAGCAGTTCGTCCGGGACAGGGTTCGGCACAGATACGCAGTATTTT
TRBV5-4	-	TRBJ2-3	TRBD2	CASSPRGGEVADTQYF	TGTGCCAGCAGCCCCCGGGGAGGGGAGGTCGCAGATACGCAGTATTTT
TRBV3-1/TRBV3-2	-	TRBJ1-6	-	CASRDWAGNNSPLHF	TGTGCCAGCAGGGATTGGGCAGGGAATAATTCACCCCTCCACTTT
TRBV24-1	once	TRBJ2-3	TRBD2	CATATSGRAEDTQYF	TGTGCCACCGCCACTAGCGGGAGGGCCGAAGATACGCAGTATTTT